This T cell receptor (beta chain) was sequenced in a study of cytomegalovirus exposure and HLA in healthy donors. Points on this clone: Its antigen is unknown.

Amplification used 60 Vbeta primers and 13 Jbeta primers. The assay was immunoSEQ multiplex PCR, and TCRdb's table has in-frame clones only and misses some. The sample lists over 100,000 clones; about four fifths were seen once. Study results and limitations: A later analysis found that most CMV-associated TCR beta chains appeared HLA-restricted.

Material for sequencing was PBMCs. This sequence originates from a man aged 30 to 39 in good health and CMV-seronegative.

CDR3 DNA sequence: TGTGCCAGCCTGGACAGGCCCGGCGGAGAGACCCAGTACTTC. It encodes CASLDRPGGETQYF. V usage is TRBV27 and J usage is TRBJ2-5, with 7 nucleotides matching TRBD1. Trimming removed 8 bases from V and 4 bases from J; junction bases left unmatched: 10. This CDR3 spans 14 amino acids. Per the germline V gene, CDR1 is MNHEY and CDR2 is SMNVEV (reference sequence).